These 2 T cell receptor beta chains share one sample of origin, sequenced in a study of shared clonotypes between healthy human individuals. The data were produced by immunoSEQ multiplex PCR, yet TCRdb's version contains in-frame clones alone and is incomplete. The sample lists 2 million to 2.5 million clones; 85% to 95% were seen once. The sample taken for sequencing was naive CD4+ T cells sorted from blood. The subset was: CD45RA+ positively selected. The receptors derive from a man between 18 and 35 years old in good health.

V is TRBV4-3 and J is TRBJ2-7; 8 nucleotides line up with TRBD2. This CDR3 has 15 amino acids. CDR1 and CDR2 (germline): LGHNA, YSLEER. V shed 4 bases and J 3 bases; nucleotides not matched to a gene: 8. The CDR3 DNA reads as TGCGCCAGCAGCCTCGGGGCGGGAGGCAACTACGAGCAGTACTTC. Protein: CASSLGAGGNYEQYF.

The chain has TRBV5-1 and TRBJ2-7; D may be TRBD2 (5 bases). V lost 0 bases to trimming and J lost 3 bases, with 13 bases between them. The CDR3 loop spans 15 amino acids. Germline V gives CDR1 SGHRS, CDR2 YFSETQ. The CDR3 protein is CASSLGGTSRYEQYF. The DNA of the CDR3 is TGCGCCAGCAGCTTGGGGGGAACTAGTCGCTACGAGCAGTACTTC.